This TCR beta chain was found in a study of neurological immune-mediated disorders. Study as a whole: The study included around 34 multiple sclerosis patients, approximately 30 relapsing-remitting and 3 secondary progressive. General observations from the study: Neither clinical nor MRI features were associated with the multiple sclerosis repertoire cluster. The greatest TCR clonal expansion appeared in HTLV-1-associated myelopathy and the smallest, falling below healthy controls, in multiple sclerosis.

The CDR3 has 13 amino acids. CDR1 is SQVTM, CDR2 ANQGSEA, per germline. The ends were cut back, 1 base at V and 13 bases at J, with 17 bases in the middle. From 15-18 subjects, every sequencing run obtained over 190 million TCR-beta sequences. TCRdb processed the 5' RACE reads anew with MiXCR; each CDR3 protein has one entry. The sample consists of roughly 100,000 distinct CDR3 sequences, under 4.5% of them appearing once. This clonotype was counted at least ten times. Its cognate antigen is unknown. Material for sequencing was PBMCs. The V and J genes are TRBV29-1 and TRBJ2-1, with a possible D match to TRBD1 (7 bases). This TCR came from a woman in her 50s with multiple sclerosis. DNA of the CDR3: TGCAGCGTTGAAGCTCGGCACCAGGGGGGCCAGTTCTTC. It translates to CSVEARHQGGQFF.